The TCR beta chain under discussion was sequenced for a study of T cell responses to AZD1222 COVID-19 vaccine. Clones were sequenced by immunoSEQ multiplex PCR, and TCRdb holds only the in-frame ones, with some missing. The sample has about 120,000 clones, 88% seen once. J gave up 1 base and V 5 bases, and 8 bases lay outside the gene matches. The CDR3 is made up of 16 amino acids. Germline loops: CDR1 SGHAT, CDR2 FQNNGV. Study observations and caveats: Vaccine-related CD4 TCRs covered spike, predominating at 160-218 and 743-854. Among the donors, most were white British and more were female, and clonal diversity was possibly underestimated.

On this clone: The antigen is unknown.

The sample here was peripheral blood, taken on day 0 of AZD1222 vaccination. The TCR was taken from an adult in good health. The chain is built from TRBV11-2 and TRBJ2-3; 8 bases map to TRBD1. CDR3 region: CASSPHSDRGTDTQYF. The DNA for the CDR3 is TGTGCCAGCAGCCCCCACTCGGACAGGGGCACAGATACGCAGTATTTT.